The entry below describes one T cell receptor (beta chain). No antigen is known for it. Germline is not matched at one junction end, which may reflect a read error. Cultured CD4+ T cell DNA underwent sequencing with the Oncomine TCR Beta short-read assay. Genomic DNA was drawn out of CD4+ T cells grown in culture. TCRdb independently ran MiXCR on the PCR reads; one entry per CDR3 protein. Of 15,000 to 20,000 distinct CDR3 sequences in the sample, 20% to 25% were seen once. This sample is part of a study of vaccination and CD4 T cells after COVID-19. About the study: Samples after vaccination came a median 72 days past dose two, ranging 14 to 241.

Specified treatment: roughly 11-day PBMC culture with coronavirus spike peptide pools or control peptides (ViraFEST assay). General study results and limits: Median SARS-CoV-2-reactive clonotype numbers went up from roughly 19 to 38, but not significantly. Convalescent patients had 304 of 307 vaccine-specific clones showing spike mono-reactivity.

The germline V gene encodes CDR1 LNHDA and CDR2 SQIVND (reference sequence). The CDR3 has 14 residues. The TCR sequence derives from a human donor with COVID-19. V usage is TRBV19 and J usage is TRBJ1-1; D might be TRBD1 (5 bases). The sequencing sample was made of cultured CD4+ T cells from blood. The CDR3 reads CASQRDAERWEALF. The DNA for the CDR3 is TGTGCCAGTCAGCGGGACGCCGAAAGGTGGGAAGCTCTCTTT.